This T cell receptor beta chain originates from a study of multiple sclerosis patients with progressive multifocal leukoencephalopathy. CDR3 size: 14 residues. CDR1 is MDHEN and CDR2 is SYDVKM in the germline V gene. Trimming pared 3 bases from V and 2 bases from J, leaving 7 bases between. TCRdb keeps only in-frame clones here, not all; method: immunoSEQ multiplex PCR. The repertoire has fewer than 40,000 clones, roughly 90% of them found once; the top ten carry under 6%. Time point in this sample: time of PML onset. J is TRBJ1-4 and V is TRBV28; D is unclear. The clonotype originates from a woman between 40 and 55 years old with progressive multifocal leukoencephalopathy. The sample here was PBMCs, taken from a patient treated with natalizumab. The CDR3 nucleotides read TGTGCCAGCAGTTTTTTTCCTACTAATGAAAAACTGTTTTTT. Its translation is CASSFFPTNEKLFF.